This T cell receptor beta chain was obtained from a study of cytomegalovirus exposure and HLA in healthy donors. The germline gives CDR1 MNHEY, CDR2 SMNVEV (reference sequence). V was clipped by 5 bases and J by 0 bases, with 14 bases between them. The CDR3 has 16 amino acids. The PCR contained 60 Vbeta and 13 Jbeta primers. The method was immunoSEQ multiplex PCR; TCRdb's version includes in-frame clones alone and lacks a portion of them. Counted here are some 120,000 clones, 15% occurring once; the ten biggest clones make up over 1.5%. About this clone itself: Its antigen is as yet unknown.

Study-wide results and limits: In a later analysis, common viral pathogens appeared linked to several of the most significant clusters. Among TCR beta chains, those listed as cytomegalovirus-associated numbered about 160. A missense variant in DCLRE1C was later tied to TCR beta V- and J-gene trimming.

V is TRBV27 and J is TRBJ2-1, with D possibly TRBD2 on 6 matching bases. The clonotype was recovered from a woman under 30 in good health and CMV-seronegative. Sequencing was performed on PBMCs. The CDR3 DNA reads TGTGCCAGCAGTCCCGGGGGTGGGTTCTCCTACAATGAGCAGTTCTTC. This gives the protein CASSPGGGFSYNEQFF.